The 17 T cell receptor beta chains listed next were all sequenced from one sample in a study of high-grade serous ovarian cancer treatment subgroups. Tumor tissue was taken before any definitive surgery or chemotherapy was given. Data came from immunoSEQ multiplex PCR; TCRdb stores just in-frame clones and leaves some out. The sample lists approximately 4,000 clones; more than 65% were seen once. The sample was tumor tissue. The receptors shown here come from a human donor with high-grade serous ovarian cancer.

This chain links TRBV19 with TRBJ2-6; D gene ambiguous. The V and J ends lost 3 bases and 4 bases respectively, with 10 bases between them. CDR3 size: 15 residues. CDR1 LNHDA and CDR2 SQIVND come from the germline V gene (reference sequence). The CDR3: CASSIWEGGANVLTF. The CDR3 DNA is TGTGCCAGTAGTATTTGGGAAGGAGGGGCCAACGTCCTGACTTTC. The entire variable domain, with the rest obtained from reference TRBV19 and TRBJ2-6, is as follows: DGGITQSPKYLFRKEGQNVTLSCEQNLNHDAMYWYRQDPGQGLRLIYYSQIVNDFQKGDIAEGYSVSREKKESFPLTVTSAQKNPTAFYLCASSIWEGGANVLTFGAGSRLTVL.

This clone has a handful of counts. V is TRBV19 and J is TRBJ1-1; 9 bases align to TRBD1. CDR1 and CDR2 from the germline V gene are LNHDA and SQIVND (reference sequence). The CDR3 runs 16 residues. V lost 2 bases and J lost 3; bases outside the gene matches: 7. For the CDR3, the DNA is TGTGCCAGTAGTATAAAGGGCCGGGACAGGGACACTGAAGCTTTCTTT. Translation: CASSIKGRDRDTEAFF.

The V call is TRBV25-1, the J call TRBJ2-5, with D perhaps matching TRBD1 (6 bases). From germline, CDR1 is MGHDK and CDR2 SYGVNS. The CDR3 has 15 residues. Between the trimmed V and J ends, which lost 5 bases and 0 bases, there was a span of 13 bases. This chain's CDR3 is CASSSPGQYQETQYF. For the CDR3, the DNA is TGTGCCAGCAGTAGCCCCGGACAGTACCAAGAGACCCAGTACTTC.

This sequence joins TRBV29-1 and TRBJ2-1, with D possibly called TRBD1 or TRBD2 (6 bases each). The CDR3 has 10 residues. V lost 7 bases to trimming and J lost 10 bases, with 11 bases between them. Germline V lookup: CDR1 SQVTM, CDR2 ANQGSEA. The CDR3 loop is CSAQGREQFF. The CDR3 DNA sequence: TGCAGCGCGCAGGGGAGGGAGCAGTTCTTC.

This clone occurred once. The V and J genes are TRBV5-1 and TRBJ1-5; D unresolved. There are 14 residues in the CDR3. V dropped 0 bases and J dropped 2 bases, with 6 bases sitting between them. Germline V gives CDR1 SGHRS, CDR2 YFSETQ. The CDR3 DNA sequence: TGCGCCAGCAGCTTGGAGGCGGGCAATCAGCCCCAGCATTTT. This codes for CASSLEAGNQPQHF.

The chain carries TRBV2 and TRBJ2-3, with a possible D match to TRBD2 (5 bases). Trimming stripped 4 bases from V and 4 bases from J, with 15 bases between. The CDR3 extends over 15 amino acids. The germline V gene has CDR1 SNHLY and CDR2 FYNNEI. In DNA, the CDR3 is TGTGCCAGCAGTGGCGGACTCACCACGGCAGATACGCAGTATTTT. Translated, it gives CASSGGLTTADTQYF. Full variable domain (remainder filled in from reference TRBV2 and TRBJ2-3): EPEVTQTPSHQVTQMGQEVILRCVPISNHLYFYWYRQILGQKVEFLVSFYNNEISEKSEIFDDQFSVERPDGSNFTLKIRSTKLEDSAMYFCASSGGLTTADTQYFGPGTRLTVL.

The J gene is TRBJ2-1, the V gene TRBV28; D gene ambiguous. Trimming removed 5 bases from V and 7 bases from J, with 12 bases in between. CDR1 MDHEN and CDR2 SYDVKM come from the germline V gene. This CDR3 is built from 13 residues. The CDR3 spells CASSLLDWNEQFF. The DNA of the CDR3 is TGTGCCAGCAGTCTCCTCGACTGGAATGAGCAGTTCTTC. Combining the CDR3 with reference TRBV28 and TRBJ2-1 gives the whole variable domain DVKVTQSSRYLVKRTGEKVFLECVQDMDHENMFWYRQDPGLGLRLIYFSYDVKMKEKGDIPEGYSVSREKKERFSLILESASTNQTSMYLCASSLLDWNEQFFGPGTRLTVL.

In its sample, this clone was seen a few times. The chain combines TRBV15 with TRBJ1-2; the match to TRBD1 covers 7 bases. The V segment lost 3 bases and the J segment 4 bases; nucleotides outside the gene matches: 17. This CDR3 has 18 residues. CDR1 and CDR2 (germline): LNHNV, YYDKDF (reference sequence). The CDR3 spells CATSRLAGQTRSAYGYTF. As DNA, the CDR3 is TGTGCCACCAGCAGGCTGGCGGGACAGACGAGATCTGCCTATGGCTACACCTTC.

CDR3 region: CASSQDAEGRRAGYTF. In nucleotides, the CDR3 is TGTGCCAGCAGCCAAGATGCGGAGGGGCGCAGAGCTGGCTACACCTTC. The chain couples TRBV4-2 to TRBJ1-2; possibly TRBD1 for D (5 bases). Germline loops: CDR1 LGHNA, CDR2 YNFKEQ. This CDR3 is built from 16 residues. V was pared by 0 bases and J by 7 bases, with 18 bases between.

This sequence joins TRBV7-9 and TRBJ2-1; TRBD2 agrees at 9 bases. Germline V gene data show CDR1 as SEHNR and CDR2 as FQNEAQ (reference sequence). This CDR3 spans 15 amino acids. V was clipped by 5 bases and J by 1 base; unmatched bases: 3. For the CDR3, the DNA is TGTGCCAGCAGCGTTAGCGGGGGATCCTACAATGAGCAGTTCTTC. This sequence encodes CASSVSGGSYNEQFF. The full variable domain, completed using reference TRBV7-9 and TRBJ2-1, is DTGVSQNPRHKITKRGQNVTFRCDPISEHNRLYWYRQTLGQGPEFLTYFQNEAQLEKSRLLSDRFSAERPKGSFSTLEIQRTEQGDSAMYLCASSVSGGSYNEQFFGPGTRLTVL.

CDR3 DNA sequence: TGTGCCAGCAGCTTAGCGCGCGGCGGGGGATTTACCGGGGAGCTGTTTTTT. It translates to CASSLARGGGFTGELFF. The V gene is TRBV7-9, the J gene TRBJ2-2; TRBD2 matches at 7 bases. With 0 bases clipped from V and 5 bases from J, the junction kept 9 bases outside the gene matches. CDR1 SEHNR and CDR2 FQNEAQ come from the germline V gene (reference sequence). The CDR3 extends over 17 amino acids.

The chain employs TRBV7-2 and TRBJ2-3; D is ambiguous. Per the germline V gene, CDR1 is SGHTA and CDR2 is FQGNSA. The CDR3 has 15 residues. The V and J ends lost 3 bases and 1 base respectively, with 11 bases between them. The CDR3 DNA is TGTGCCAGCAGCTTTCTTCCCCGGCGCACAGATACGCAGTATTTT. Its protein is CASSFLPRRTDTQYF.

V and J are TRBV4-3 and TRBJ2-2; 9 positions agree with TRBD1. The CDR3 runs to 16 residues. Germline CDR1 and CDR2: LGHNA and YSLEER. The ends lost 3 bases at V and 6 bases at J; junction bases unmatched: 8. CDR3 sequence reads: CASSQRSRDRAGELFF. CDR3 DNA: TGCGCCAGCAGCCAGCGGTCCCGGGACAGGGCCGGGGAGCTGTTTTTT.

This chain links TRBV30 with TRBJ1-1, with TRBD1 identical over 10 bases. The CDR3 has 14 residues. Germline CDR1 GTSNPN, CDR2 SVGIG (reference sequence). V lost 2 bases to trimming and J lost 5 bases; unmatched junction nucleotides: 5. This CDR3 is CAWSRDRGGTEAFF. The CDR3 DNA reads TGTGCCTGGAGTCGGGACAGGGGCGGAACTGAAGCTTTCTTT.

The chain links TRBV5-4 to TRBJ2-3, with D possibly TRBD1 on 6 matching bases. The CDR3 covers 15 residues. V gave up 0 bases and J gave up 2 bases, with 10 bases separating them. Germline V gene sequence: CDR1 SGHNT, CDR2 YYREEE (reference sequence). The CDR3 sequence is CASSLGGPLTDTQYF. DNA for the CDR3: TGTGCCAGCAGCTTGGGGGGGCCCCTCACAGATACGCAGTATTTT.

J is TRBJ2-3 and V is TRBV6-4; D not resolved. The CDR3 sequence is 13 residues long. Germline CDR1 MRHNA, CDR2 SNTAGT. The ends were cut back, 2 bases at V and 2 bases at J, with 5 bases in the middle. CDR3: CASSDGATDTQYF. In DNA, the CDR3 is TGTGCCAGCAGTGACGGTGCCACAGATACGCAGTATTTT.

The rearrangement uses TRBV6-5 and TRBJ1-1, with 8 bases lining up with TRBD1. From germline, CDR1 is MNHEY and CDR2 SVGAGI. The V and J ends lost 2 bases and 5 bases, in that order; junction bases with no gene match: 10. This CDR3 spans 16 amino acids. The CDR3 spells CASSYQGQGSRTEAFF. CDR3 coding DNA: TGTGCCAGCAGTTACCAAGGACAGGGAAGTCGGACTGAAGCTTTCTTT.